This TCR beta chain came from a study of Tregs in tolerant kidney transplant recipients. Across the study: Mixed chimerism was transient after nonmyeloablative marrow transplants from related graft donors.

Produced via immunoSEQ multiplex PCR; TCRdb's table is partial and in-frame only. The table has about 110,000 clones, nearly 90% seen once. As for this clone: Its cognate antigen is unknown.

Unstimulated Tregs (CD4+CD25+CD127-) and CD4+CD25- non-Tregs were sorted from PBMCs. Study-wide results and limits: For some patients, primers changed over time, blocking nucleotide-level comparison. Few patients were studied, so findings need validation in larger groups.

The clonotype comes from a human donor who received a combined kidney and bone marrow transplant. The starting material was CD4+ T cells from blood, obtained before the transplant.

The CDR3 loop is CATSRGQGGHEQYF. The DNA for the CDR3 is TGTGCCACCAGCAGGGGACAGGGAGGCCACGAGCAGTACTTC. This chain links TRBV15 with TRBJ2-7; 9 nucleotides align to TRBD1. Trimming at V came to 3 bases and at J to 5 bases, leaving 5 bases not matched to a gene. The CDR3 has 14 amino acids. Germline V gene lookup returns CDR1 LNHNV and CDR2 YYDKDF (reference sequence).